One sample yielded the 11 T cell receptor beta chains listed below, sequenced in a study of T cell repertoires in cytomegalovirus infection. Which antigens these TCRs recognize remains unknown. TCRdb redid the calling of the reads with MiXCR, one entry per CDR3 protein. Among about a million distinct CDR3 sequences, roughly 30% were seen once, and the ten largest hold around an eighth. The source material was cultured CD8+ T cells from PBMCs, sampled from culture after CMV antigen stimulation. The receptors were gathered from a human donor in good health (CMV status not recorded). Some clones in this sample may be carry-over from other donors' samples.

The DNA for the CDR3 is TGTGCCAGCAGCCCAAATCCGACAGCCTACAATGAGCAGTTCTTC. Protein: CASSPNPTAYNEQFF. The V call is TRBV12-3 or TRBV12-4, the J call TRBJ2-1; maybe TRBD1 (5 bases). The ends were cut back, 6 bases at V and 2 bases at J, with 14 bases in the middle. This CDR3 has 15 amino acids.

The chain recombines TRBV24-1 with TRBJ2-1; D uncertain. The CDR3 totals 14 residues. The ends were cut back, 4 bases at V and 7 bases at J, with 13 bases in the middle. The germline gives CDR1 KGHDR, CDR2 SFDVKD. CDR3 nucleotide sequence: TGTGCCACCAGTGACTTGGGCCGCGGAAATGAGCAGTTCTTC. As protein: CATSDLGRGNEQFF.

This chain uses TRBV27 with TRBJ1-1; tentatively, D is TRBD1 (5 bases). The V and J ends lost 8 bases and 5 bases respectively, with 9 bases between them. CDR1 is MNHEY, CDR2 SMNVEV, per germline (reference sequence). This CDR3 has 11 amino acids. The CDR3: CASHGGTEAFF. In nucleotides, the CDR3 is TGTGCCAGCCATGGGGGTACTGAAGCTTTCTTT.

This clonotype has only one observation. The chain couples TRBV6-6 to TRBJ2-2; 10 positions match TRBD2. The germline V gene encodes CDR1 MNHNY and CDR2 SVGAGI (reference sequence). Unmatched junction bases numbered 8, after V lost 10 bases and J lost 6 bases. There are 14 residues in the CDR3. For the CDR3, the DNA is TGTGCCACCCGGGGTAGCGGGGGGCCCGGGGAGCTGTTTTTT. This encodes CATRGSGGPGELFF.

The chain is built from TRBV7-9 and TRBJ1-2, with a weak D call TRBD1 (5 bases). Germline assignment: CDR1 SEHNR and CDR2 FQNEAQ (reference sequence). This CDR3 is built from 12 residues. Trimming pared 11 bases from V and 3 bases from J, leaving 13 bases between. CDR3: CAQKDKYYGYTF. For the CDR3, the DNA is TGTGCCCAAAAGGACAAATACTATGGCTACACCTTC.

This sequence joins TRBV11-2 and TRBJ2-1; TRBD1 matches at 7 bases. The CDR3 length is 11 residues. Losses at the gene ends were 5 bases for V and 15 bases for J; bases not matched to a gene: 7. Germline CDR1 reads SGHAT; CDR2 reads FQNNGV. The CDR3 sequence is CASSRAGGTFF. CDR3 in DNA: TGTGCCAGCAGCCGGGCAGGGGGAACGTTCTTC.

This clonotype has just a few counts. The rearrangement joins TRBV27 to TRBJ2-7; possibly TRBD2 for D (7 bases). The CDR3 sequence is 12 residues long. V was clipped by 5 bases and J by 9 bases, with 14 bases between them. Germline values: CDR1 MNHEY, CDR2 SMNVEV (reference sequence). The CDR3 loop reads CASSTRGGGQYF. The CDR3 nucleotides read TGTGCCAGCAGTACCCGAGGGGGGGGGCAGTACTTC.

This clonotype was detected a few times. The V call is TRBV6-4, the J call TRBJ2-1; possible D gene TRBD2, 5 bases. V was pared by 2 bases and J by 8 bases, with 13 bases between. Germline V gene data show CDR1 as MRHNA and CDR2 as SNTAGT. The CDR3 spans 14 residues. CDR3 bases: TGTGCCAGCAGTGACAGTCCGGGAATGCATGAGCAGTTCTTC. It encodes CASSDSPGMHEQFF.

J is TRBJ2-3 and V is TRBV12-3 or TRBV12-4; no firm D call. The length of the CDR3 is 15 residues. Trimming took 6 bases from V and 0 from J, leaving 13 bases between them. This chain's CDR3 is CASSLATASTDTQYF. CDR3 nucleotides: TGTGCCAGCAGCCTGGCCACTGCTAGCACAGATACGCAGTATTTT.

This clonotype was picked up one time. The chain is built from TRBV7-6 and TRBJ2-7; D might be TRBD2 (7 bases). This CDR3 is 14 amino acids long. Per the germline V gene, CDR1 is SGHVS and CDR2 is FNYEAQ. Trimming took 1 base from V and 7 from J, leaving 14 bases between them. CDR3 nucleotide sequence: TGTGCCAGCAGCTTAGAGGGGGGGGGGCTTGAGCAGTACGTC. Amino acids: CASSLEGGGLEQYV.

Turning to this clonotype: Relative to the germline gene, one junction end is altered; a read error may explain this. V and J are TRBV7-9 and TRBJ1-5, with 11 bases fitting TRBD1. The germline gives CDR1 SEHNR, CDR2 FQNEAQ (reference sequence). This CDR3 contains 16 residues. CDR3 bases: TGTGTCAGCAGCGTAGGGACAGGGGGTTCTCTTCAGCCCCAGCATTTT. This encodes CVSSVGTGGSLQPQHF.